The 22 T cell receptor beta chains below all came from one sample that was sequenced in a study of T cell responses to AZD1222 COVID-19 vaccine. Here immunoSEQ multiplex PCR was the method, and the copy in TCRdb shows in-frame clones only, minus some. The top ten clones hold around 10% of a sample with some 120,000 clones, roughly nine tenths of them seen once. Material: peripheral blood, obtained on day 0 of AZD1222 vaccination. These receptors came from an adult in good health.

This clone appeared a single time. The genes are TRBV4-2 and TRBJ2-1, with TRBD2 matching 8 bases. Germline V lookup: CDR1 LGHNA, CDR2 YNFKEQ. The CDR3 contains 16 residues. With V trimmed by 0 bases and J by 3 bases, 4 bases remained unmatched. DNA of the CDR3: TGTGCCAGCAGCCAAGAAGCACTAGCGGTCTACAATGAGCAGTTCTTC. It translates to CASSQEALAVYNEQFF.

This chain uses TRBV9 with TRBJ2-5, with 8 bases identical to TRBD2. With V trimmed by 4 bases and J by 5 bases, 10 bases remained unmatched. The CDR3 loop spans 15 amino acids. Per germline, CDR1 SGDLS and CDR2 YYNGEE. The CDR3 here is CASSPRTSSAETQYF. CDR3 nucleotide sequence: TGTGCCAGCAGCCCCAGGACTAGCAGCGCCGAGACCCAGTACTTC.

The CDR3 DNA follows: TGTGCCAGCAGTTACTCGAAGGGGGCGGGTCAGCCCCAGCATTTT. Translated: CASSYSKGAGQPQHF. This chain uses TRBV6-5 with TRBJ1-5; 7 nucleotides align to TRBD1. Germline values: CDR1 MNHEY, CDR2 SVGAGI. After removal of 0 bases from V and 6 bases from J, the junction contained 5 bases not matched to a gene. CDR3 length equals 15 residues.

The chain employs TRBV4-1 and TRBJ2-3, with 12 positions matching TRBD1. Germline-derived CDR1 and CDR2 are MGHRA and YSYEKL. V lost 3 bases and J lost 9; bases outside the gene matches: 13. This CDR3 spans 17 amino acids. DNA for the CDR3: TGCGCCAGCAGCCAGGGGGTGGGACAGGGGGCCTGGTTAACGCAGTATTTT. Translation gives CASSQGVGQGAWLTQYF.

V is TRBV30 and J is TRBJ1-2; D ambiguous. Deletions cut 2 bases from V and 0 bases from J, with 7 bases between. In germline, CDR1 is GTSNPN, CDR2 SVGIG (reference sequence). The CDR3 contains 13 residues. The CDR3 spells CAWSHGSNYGYTF. In DNA, the CDR3 is TGTGCCTGGAGTCACGGGTCTAACTATGGCTACACCTTC.

The chain recombines TRBV18 with TRBJ1-1; D perhaps matches TRBD1 (5 bases). The germline CDR1 and CDR2 sequences are KGHSH and LQKENI. The CDR3 loop spans 13 amino acids. V was clipped by 4 bases and J by 2 bases, with 8 bases between them. The chain's CDR3 is CASSLGGNTEAFF. The CDR3 DNA follows: TGTGCCAGCTCACTGGGGGGTAACACTGAAGCTTTCTTT.

The chain's CDR3 is CASISASSYNEQFF. The CDR3 DNA reads as TGTGCCAGTATAAGCGCCAGCTCCTACAATGAGCAGTTCTTC. The V gene is TRBV19, the J gene TRBJ2-1; D remains ambiguous. V lost 7 bases and J lost 0, with 10 bases in between. CDR1 is LNHDA and CDR2 is SQIVND in the germline V gene (reference sequence). This CDR3 region has 14 residues.

The gene calls are TRBV19 and TRBJ2-7, with D tentatively TRBD2 (6 bases). Germline V gene sequence: CDR1 LNHDA, CDR2 SQIVND (reference sequence). V lost 6 bases to trimming and J lost 5 bases, with 14 bases between them. This CDR3 is 13 amino acids long. As DNA, the CDR3 is TGTGCCAGTAGCACCATCGGCGGGGACGAGCAGTACTTC. Translation gives CASSTIGGDEQYF.

The V call is TRBV5-1, the J call TRBJ2-7, with 7 bases matching TRBD1. Germline V gene sequence: CDR1 SGHRS, CDR2 YFSETQ. There are 15 residues in the CDR3. With V trimmed by 5 bases and J by 4 bases, 12 bases remained unmatched. The CDR3 coding sequence is TGCGCCAGCAGTCCCGGGACAGCCTCCAGGTACGAGCAGTACTTC. Amino acids: CASSPGTASRYEQYF.

V and J are TRBV7-2 and TRBJ2-1; 13 bases map to TRBD2. The V gene's germline CDR1 is SGHTA and CDR2 FQGNSA. CDR3 length: 14 residues. Trimming took 3 bases from V and 8 from J; bases not matched to a gene: 1. The CDR3 is CASSLGLAGYEQFF. CDR3 nucleotides: TGTGCCAGCAGCTTGGGACTAGCGGGATATGAGCAGTTCTTC.

The J gene is TRBJ2-7, the V gene TRBV3-1 (or the pseudogene TRBV3-2); 10 nucleotides match TRBD1. The CDR3 loop spans 12 amino acids. CDR1 LGHDT and CDR2 YNNKEL come from the germline V gene (reference sequence). Trimming cost V 4 bases and J 9 bases; bases outside gene matches: 3. CDR3 loop: CASSPGQGGQYF. CDR3 nucleotides: TGTGCCAGCAGCCCCGGACAGGGGGGGCAGTACTTC.

The rearrangement uses TRBV6-5 and TRBJ2-4; possibly TRBD1 for D (5 bases). The CDR3 consists of 15 residues. CDR1 is MNHEY, CDR2 SVGAGI, per germline. V lost 2 bases to trimming and J lost 0 bases, with 8 bases between them. The CDR3 region has the DNA TGTGCCAGCAGTTACACAACAGGAGCCAAAAACATTCAGTACTTC. Protein sequence: CASSYTTGAKNIQYF.

V is TRBV3-1 (or the pseudogene TRBV3-2) and J is TRBJ2-2; D gene unclear. CDR1 is LGHDT and CDR2 is YNNKEL in the germline V gene (reference sequence). Deletions cut 3 bases from V and 0 bases from J, with 2 bases between. The CDR3 spans 13 residues. The DNA of the CDR3 is TGTGCCAGCAGCCAGACGAACACCGGGGAGCTGTTTTTT. Translation gives CASSQTNTGELFF.

This chain joins TRBV11-2 and TRBJ2-7, with TRBD1 matching over 10 bases. Germline assignment: CDR1 SGHAT and CDR2 FQNNGV. The J segment lost 0 bases and the V segment lost 1 base, leaving 3 bases of the junction unmatched. There are 16 residues in the CDR3. The CDR3 nucleotides read TGTGCCAGCAGCTTAGGGGACAGGGGAAACTCCTACGAGCAGTACTTC. Translation: CASSLGDRGNSYEQYF. Full variable domain (outside the CDR3, taken from reference TRBV11-2 and TRBJ2-7): EAGVAQSPRYKIIEKRQSVAFWCNPISGHATLYWYQQILGQGPKLLIQFQNNGVVDDSQLPKDRFSAERLKGVDSTLKIQPAKLEDSAVYLCASSLGDRGNSYEQYFGPGTRLTVT.

Written as DNA, the CDR3 is TGTGCCAGCACTGCACGCAGTGAGCAGTTCTTC. Translated: CASTARSEQFF. The genes are TRBV6-6 and TRBJ2-1, with unresolved D. Between the trimmed V and J ends, which lost 7 bases and 9 bases, there was a span of 10 bases. Germline-derived CDR1 and CDR2 are MNHNY and SVGAGI (reference sequence). The CDR3 consists of 11 residues.

V usage is TRBV29-1 and J usage is TRBJ2-7, with D perhaps matching TRBD1 (5 bases). This CDR3 comprises 14 residues. CDR1 is SQVTM, CDR2 ANQGSEA, per germline. V was shortened by 5 bases and J by 0 bases, with 14 bases between the two germline ends. The CDR3: CSVCPQGNSYEQYF. The CDR3 DNA sequence: TGCAGCGTTTGCCCGCAGGGAAACTCCTACGAGCAGTACTTC.

V gene TRBV6-1 combines with J gene TRBJ2-5; D not resolved. The V end lost 3 bases, the J end lost 5 bases, and 16 bases lay between the germline ends. Germline V gives CDR1 MNHNS, CDR2 SASEGT. The CDR3 length is 15 residues. The CDR3 sequence is CASSDTPRRDETQYF. The CDR3 DNA reads TGTGCCAGCAGTGATACTCCCCGCCGTGACGAGACCCAGTACTTC.

This clone showed up just a few times. CDR3 nucleotides: TGTGCCAGCAGCTTAGGGACAGGCGGGGCCAACGTCCTGACTTTC. Translation gives CASSLGTGGANVLTF. The chain combines TRBV7-9 with TRBJ2-6; 7 bases fit TRBD1. The CDR3 is 15 amino acids. Germline V gene sequence: CDR1 SEHNR, CDR2 FQNEAQ (reference sequence). J gave up 4 bases and V 1 base, and 1 base lay outside the gene matches.

The rearrangement uses TRBV4-1 and TRBJ2-3; TRBD2 matches at 7 bases. V lost 0 bases and J lost 3; bases outside the gene matches: 3. CDR3 length equals 15 residues. Germline CDR1 is MGHRA and CDR2 is YSYEKL. The CDR3: CASSQEGGVTDTQYF. As DNA, the CDR3 is TGCGCCAGCAGCCAAGAGGGGGGGGTAACAGATACGCAGTATTTT.

The chain links TRBV3-1 (or the pseudogene TRBV3-2) to TRBJ2-3; maybe TRBD2 (5 bases). This CDR3 contains 12 residues. Germline assignment: CDR1 LGHDT and CDR2 YNNKEL (reference sequence). V lost 4 bases and J 11 bases, leaving 13 bases between the germline ends. The chain's CDR3 is CASSPTPGRQYF. The DNA for the CDR3 is TGTGCCAGCAGCCCGACCCCGGGGAGGCAGTATTTT.

V is TRBV9 and J is TRBJ2-7; 8 nucleotides match TRBD2. This CDR3 has 14 amino acids. Per germline, CDR1 SGDLS and CDR2 YYNGEE. Trimming at V came to 2 bases and at J to 5 bases, leaving 6 bases not matched to a gene. The CDR3 nucleotides are TGTGCCAGCAGCGTGCTAGCGGGTAACCACGAGCAGTACTTC. Encoded protein: CASSVLAGNHEQYF.

The J gene is TRBJ2-5, the V gene TRBV28; 7 nucleotides agree with TRBD1. Trimming at V came to 5 bases and at J to 1 base, leaving 4 bases not matched to a gene. This CDR3 is built from 14 residues. CDR1 MDHEN and CDR2 SYDVKM come from the germline V gene. The CDR3 region has the DNA TGTGCCAGCAGTCCTTGGACAGGCCAAGAGACCCAGTACTTC. Protein product: CASSPWTGQETQYF.